Listed below are T cell receptor beta chains from one sample, sequenced in a study of CD8 T cells in ankylosing spondylitis. TCRdb re-called the 5' RACE reads through MiXCR, storing one row per CDR3 protein. The sample carries about 440,000 distinct CDR3 sequences, approximately 17% recorded once. The sequencing input was blood, either unsorted or a sorted T cell fraction (not recorded which). The receptors shown here come from a male donor with ankylosing spondylitis. Both conserved end residues are part of each CDR3. A D gene is named only where the DNA matches it firmly. A row's size may be missing; if present it is once, few, many or a size class.

size: many
J: TRBJ2-3
V: TRBV29-1
D: TRBD2
CDR3: CSVRSSGGSKAYSTDTQYF
DNA: TGCAGCGTTCGATCTAGCGGGGGGTCCAAAGCCTATAGCACAGATACGCAGTATTTT

size: .
J: TRBJ2-7
V: TRBV7-2
D: .
CDR3: CASSPRGRVEQYF
DNA: TGTGCCAGCAGCCCCCGGGGCCGTGTGGAGCAGTACTTC

size: few
J: TRBJ1-2
V: TRBV2
D: .
CDR3: CASGTGTYNYGYTF
DNA: TGTGCCAGCGGAACCGGGACGTATAACTATGGCTACACCTTC

size: few
J: TRBJ2-1
V: TRBV11-2
D: .
CDR3: CASSLQGEVYNEQFF
DNA: TGTGCCAGCAGCTTGCAGGGGGAGGTCTACAATGAGCAGTTCTTC

size: many
J: TRBJ2-1
V: TRBV20-1
D: TRBD1
CDR3: CSARQTGVGEQFF
DNA: TGCAGTGCTAGACAAACAGGGGTGGGCGAGCAGTTCTTC

size: .
J: TRBJ1-4
V: TRBV20-1
D: .
CDR3: CSASARDRSKLFF
DNA: TGCAGTGCTAGTGCTCGGGATCGATCAAAACTGTTTTTT

size: few
J: TRBJ2-7
V: TRBV6-5
D: TRBD1
CDR3: CASSYSASGTGYEQYF
DNA: TGTGCCAGCAGTTACTCCGCCTCCGGGACAGGCTACGAGCAGTACTTC

size: .
J: TRBJ2-2
V: TRBV20-1
D: .
CDR3: CSAFSRARNTGELFF
DNA: TGCAGTGCCTTTTCCCGGGCTAGAAACACCGGGGAGCTGTTTTTT

size: few
J: TRBJ2-1
V: TRBV5-1
D: .
CDR3: CASSLDGASEQFF
DNA: TGCGCCAGCAGCTTGGATGGGGCCTCCGAGCAGTTCTTC

size: .
J: TRBJ2-7
V: TRBV12-3/TRBV12-4
D: .
CDR3: CASSKPGGSYEQYF
DNA: TGTGCCAGCAGTAAACCAGGGGGGAGCTACGAGCAGTACTTC

size: few
J: TRBJ1-1
V: TRBV4-1
D: .
CDR3: CASSQDPQVLGVEAFF
DNA: TGCGCCAGCAGCCAAGATCCCCAGGTTTTAGGGGTTGAAGCTTTCTTT